This TCR beta chain was obtained from a study of blood T cell repertoires in COVID-19. Study details: There were acute and convalescent COVID-19 samples, and they came from the United States, Italy and Spain. The analysed material was cDNA or gDNA that came from T cells, B-cell-depleted T cells, or PBMCs.

Patients in Seattle were enrolled during active infection, then followed longitudinally. Germline lookup yields CDR1 SGHRS and CDR2 YFSETQ. This CDR3 is 14 amino acids long. V gave up 4 bases and J gave up 4 bases, with 15 bases separating them. Original analysis: Amplification from reference gene primers served as the basis for estimated nucleated cell counts. Data came from immunoSEQ multiplex PCR; TCRdb stores just in-frame clones and leaves some out. The DNA was the basis for D and trimming; V, J and clone size are from that table. Of 200,000 or so clones in the sample, 80% to 95% are singletons; the top ten hold around 0.84%.

The J gene is TRBJ2-7, the V gene TRBV5-1; D is ambiguous. Sample: peripheral blood. This sequence was found in a man between 60 and 75 years old with COVID-19, enrolled during active disease. The CDR3 is CASSGTTHGYEQYF. In DNA form, the CDR3 reads TGCGCCAGCAGCGGAACGACGCACGGGTACGAGCAGTACTTC.